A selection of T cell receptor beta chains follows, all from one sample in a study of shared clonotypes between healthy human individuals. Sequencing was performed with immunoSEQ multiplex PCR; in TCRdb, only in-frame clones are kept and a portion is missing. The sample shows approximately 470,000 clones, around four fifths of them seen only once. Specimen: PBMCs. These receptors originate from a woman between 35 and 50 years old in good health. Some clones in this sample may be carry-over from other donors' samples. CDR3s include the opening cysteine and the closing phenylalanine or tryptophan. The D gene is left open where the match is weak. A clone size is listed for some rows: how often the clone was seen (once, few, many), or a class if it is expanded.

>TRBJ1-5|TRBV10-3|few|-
CAISESVPQPQHF
TGTGCCATCAGTGAGTCGGTCCCCCAGCCCCAGCATTTT
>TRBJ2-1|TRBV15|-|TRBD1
CATSRGGGTGYNEQFF
TGTGCCACCAGCAGAGGGGGAGGGACAGGGTACAATGAGCAGTTCTTC
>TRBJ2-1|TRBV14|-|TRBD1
CASPLWEQGAVEQFF
TGTGCCAGCCCCCTTTGGGAACAGGGGGCGGTTGAGCAGTTCTTC
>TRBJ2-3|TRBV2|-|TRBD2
CASSAGLAGFTDTQYF
TGTGCCAGCAGTGCGGGCTTAGCGGGATTCACAGATACGCAGTATTTT
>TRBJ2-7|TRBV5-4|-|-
CASSSRGEGYEQYF
TGTGCCAGCTCCTCGAGAGGGGAAGGGTACGAGCAGTACTTC
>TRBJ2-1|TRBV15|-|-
CATSNFDYPHNEQFF
TGTGCCACCAGCAACTTTGATTACCCCCACAATGAGCAGTTCTTC
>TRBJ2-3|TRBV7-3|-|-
CASSLGLTDTQYF
TGTGCCAGCAGCTTAGGGTTGACAGATACGCAGTATTTT
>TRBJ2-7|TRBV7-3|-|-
CASKLITGTSCF
TGTGCCAGCAAGCTAATTACGGGTACCTCCTGCTTC
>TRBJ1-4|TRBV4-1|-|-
CASSHQTGFGANEKLFF
TGCGCCAGCAGCCATCAAACAGGGTTTGGGGCTAATGAAAAACTGTTTTTT
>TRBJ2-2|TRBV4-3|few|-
CASSQRSGEGGELFF
TGCGCCAGCAGCCAACGGTCAGGGGAAGGCGGGGAGCTGTTTTTT
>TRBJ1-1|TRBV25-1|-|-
CASIGRNTEAFF
TGTGCCAGCATCGGACGGAACACTGAAGCTTTCTTT
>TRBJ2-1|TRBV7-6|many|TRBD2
CASSPPRGRASNEQFF
TGTGCCAGCAGCCCCCCCCGCGGGAGGGCCAGTAATGAGCAGTTCTTC
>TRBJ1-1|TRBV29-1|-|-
CSAYDTEAFF
TGCAGCGCTTACGATACTGAAGCTTTCTTT
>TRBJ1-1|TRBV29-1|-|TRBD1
CSVEALDRGGTEAFF
TGCAGCGTTGAAGCCCTGGACAGGGGGGGCACTGAAGCTTTCTTT
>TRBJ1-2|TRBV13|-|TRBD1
CASSSLRQGYYGYTF
TGTGCCAGCAGCTCCCTCCGACAGGGGTACTATGGCTACACCTTC
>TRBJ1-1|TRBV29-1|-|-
CSVVSIPSYEAFF
TGCAGCGTTGTATCCATACCGAGTTATGAAGCTTTCTTT
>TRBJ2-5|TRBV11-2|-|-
CASSLDVYRDQETQYF
TGTGCCAGCAGCTTAGATGTATACAGGGACCAAGAGACCCAGTACTTC
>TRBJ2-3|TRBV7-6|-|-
CASSLVGNEDTQYF
TGTGCCAGCAGCTTAGTGGGAAACGAAGATACGCAGTATTTT
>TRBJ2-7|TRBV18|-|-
CASSPARTGEQYF
TGTGCCAGCTCACCCGCTCGGACTGGCGAGCAGTACTTC
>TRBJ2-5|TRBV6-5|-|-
CASSYTGTETQYF
TGTGCCAGCAGTTACACAGGGACAGAGACCCAGTACTTC
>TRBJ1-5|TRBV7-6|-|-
CASSLVAQGQPQHF
TGTGCCAGCAGCTTAGTGGCCCAAGGTCAGCCCCAGCATTTT
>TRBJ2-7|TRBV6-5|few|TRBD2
CASKPGLGGHEQYF
TGTGCCAGCAAACCGGGACTAGGTGGGCACGAGCAGTACTTC